Following are 13 T cell receptor beta chains from one sample sequenced in a study of CD8+ T cells in alopecia areata. RNA was extracted and reverse transcribed into cDNA as the sequencing template. Some clones are missing from TCRdb's copy, which holds only in-frame ones; the method was immunoSEQ multiplex PCR. The table has roughly 210,000 clones, roughly 40% seen once. Treatment here: oral pan-JAK inhibitor, 5-10 mg twice daily. The starting material was CD4+ T cells sorted from blood, obtained at approximately week 37, from a patient treated with tofacitinib. The origin of the receptors is a human donor with alopecia areata.

The chain employs TRBV7-2 and TRBJ2-7; TRBD2 matches 8 bases. V trimming: 1 base; J trimming: 3 bases; junction bases outside the gene matches: 5. The CDR3 is 15 residues long. CDR1 is SGHTA, CDR2 FQGNSA, per germline. The CDR3 protein is CASSLDSSGSYEQYF. In nucleotides, the CDR3 is TGTGCCAGCAGCTTAGATTCCAGCGGGAGCTACGAGCAGTACTTC.

The rearrangement joins TRBV9 to TRBJ2-1, with 9 bases identical to TRBD2. CDR3 length: 14 residues. Germline V CDR1 and CDR2: SGDLS, YYNGEE. V gave up 2 bases and J gave up 6 bases; unmatched junction bases: 3. DNA for the CDR3: TGTGCCAGCAGCGTTGGGACTAGCAGCAATGAGCAGTTCTTC. This gives the protein CASSVGTSSNEQFF.

The chain is built from TRBV19 and TRBJ2-3; TRBD1 matches at 8 bases. The CDR3 runs to 11 residues. With 10 bases clipped from V and 10 bases from J, the junction kept 7 bases outside the gene matches. Per the germline V gene, CDR1 is LNHDA and CDR2 is SQIVND (reference sequence). CDR3 bases: TGTGCCACCAAGGACAGGGACTCGCAGTATTTT. Its protein product is CATKDRDSQYF.

This clone was counted between two and nine times. J is TRBJ2-4 and V is TRBV5-6, with D tentatively TRBD1 or TRBD2 (5 bases each). V was shortened by 3 bases and J by 6 bases, with 16 bases between the two germline ends. CDR1 SGHDT and CDR2 YYEEEE come from the germline V gene. The CDR3 extends over 15 amino acids. The CDR3 bases are TGTGCCAGCAGCTCCTCCGGGACGGTTTTAAACATTCAGTACTTC. Amino acids: CASSSSGTVLNIQYF. The complete variable domain, with remaining parts taken from reference TRBV5-6 and TRBJ2-4, reads DAGVTQSPTHLIKTRGQQVTLRCSPKSGHDTVSWYQQALGQGPQFIFQYYEEEERQRGNFPDRFSGHQFPNYSSELNVNALLLGDSALYLCASSSSGTVLNIQYFGAGTRLSVL.

This sequence joins TRBV4-1 and TRBJ2-2; D tentatively reads TRBD1 or TRBD2 (5 bases each). Trimming removed 4 bases at V and 0 bases at J, with 12 bases between. This CDR3 region has 16 residues. CDR1 and CDR2 (germline): MGHRA, YSYEKL. The CDR3 DNA follows: TGCGCCAGCAGCCGCCCGGGACGCGCGAACACCGGGGAGCTGTTTTTT. This sequence encodes CASSRPGRANTGELFF.

This rearrangement joins TRBV7-9 to TRBJ1-2; D uncertain. This CDR3 is built from 15 residues. Deletions cut 5 bases from V and 7 bases from J, with 20 bases between. In germline, CDR1 is SEHNR, CDR2 FQNEAQ (reference sequence). The CDR3 DNA reads TGTGCCAGCAGCCGGACCCAGCCAGGAAGTGGTGGCTACACCTTC. It specifies CASSRTQPGSGGYTF. Drawing the rest from reference TRBV7-9 and TRBJ1-2, the complete variable domain is DTGVSQNPRHKITKRGQNVTFRCDPISEHNRLYWYRQTLGQGPEFLTYFQNEAQLEKSRLLSDRFSAERPKGSFSTLEIQRTEQGDSAMYLCASSRTQPGSGGYTFGSGTRLTVV.

The sample holds one count of this clone. The gene calls are TRBV27 and TRBJ2-7; 7 bases are shared with TRBD1. The V and J ends lost 3 bases and 3 bases, in that order; junction bases with no gene match: 5. CDR3 length: 14 amino acids. The germline gives CDR1 MNHEY, CDR2 SMNVEV (reference sequence). The CDR3 here is CASSFQGTDYEQYF. In nucleotides, the CDR3 is TGTGCCAGCAGTTTTCAAGGGACAGACTACGAGCAGTACTTC.

The rearrangement joins TRBV6-6 to TRBJ2-7; D call uncertain. Germline V CDR1 and CDR2: MNHNY, SVGAGI (reference sequence). This CDR3 is built from 11 residues. Trimming stripped 2 bases from V and 7 bases from J, with 6 bases between. The CDR3 protein is CASSYDEEQYF. In DNA form, the CDR3 reads TGTGCCAGCAGTTACGACGAAGAGCAGTACTTC.

In this sample, this clone turned up a few times. The V and J genes are TRBV5-1 and TRBJ2-7; D unresolved. V was pared by 0 bases and J by 7 bases, with 11 bases between. CDR3 length equals 13 residues. Germline lookup yields CDR1 SGHRS and CDR2 YFSETQ. The CDR3: CASSLEPGMEQYF. The CDR3 nucleotides are TGCGCCAGCAGCTTGGAGCCAGGTATGGAGCAGTACTTC. The variable domain in full, completed from reference TRBV5-1 and TRBJ2-7, reads KAGVTQTPRYLIKTRGQQVTLSCSPISGHRSVSWYQQTPGQGLQFLFEYFSETQRNKGNFPGRFSGRQFSNSRSEMNVSTLELGDSALYLCASSLEPGMEQYFGPGTRLTVT.

V gene TRBV10-1 combines with J gene TRBJ2-3; 7 bases are a match to TRBD1. With V trimmed by 4 bases and J by 1 base, 8 bases remained unmatched. Germline V gene data show CDR1 as WNHNN and CDR2 as SYGVQD (reference sequence). The CDR3 consists of 16 residues. CDR3 DNA sequence: TGCGCCAGCAGTGCAGACGGGACAGTTCGCACAGATACGCAGTATTTT. Its protein product is CASSADGTVRTDTQYF.

This clone was recorded a few times. The rearrangement joins TRBV29-1 to TRBJ2-3; the match to TRBD1 covers 10 bases. CDR3 length equals 16 residues. Germline V gene data show CDR1 as SQVTM and CDR2 as ANQGSEA. V shed 0 bases, J shed 6 bases, and the junction held 9 bases outside the gene matches. The CDR3 protein is CSVEDSWDRGEDTQYF. CDR3 bases: TGCAGCGTTGAAGATAGTTGGGACAGGGGAGAGGATACGCAGTATTTT.

The CDR3 region is CSVATGTSYEQYF. In nucleotides, the CDR3 is TGCAGCGTTGCCACCGGGACTAGCTACGAGCAGTACTTC. This chain connects TRBV29-1 to TRBJ2-7; the match to TRBD2 covers 8 bases. The CDR3 is 13 residues long. The germline CDR1 and CDR2 sequences are SQVTM and ANQGSEA. The J segment lost 3 bases and the V segment lost 4 bases, leaving 5 bases of the junction unmatched.

The chain uses TRBV7-2 and TRBJ1-2; 7 bases fit TRBD1. There are 14 residues in the CDR3. Germline assignment: CDR1 SGHTA and CDR2 FQGNSA. The trim removed 5 bases at V and 4 bases at J, leaving 7 bases unmatched. The CDR3 coding sequence is TGTGCCAGCAGCATTGATGGACAGGCCTATGGCTACACCTTC. This codes for CASSIDGQAYGYTF.